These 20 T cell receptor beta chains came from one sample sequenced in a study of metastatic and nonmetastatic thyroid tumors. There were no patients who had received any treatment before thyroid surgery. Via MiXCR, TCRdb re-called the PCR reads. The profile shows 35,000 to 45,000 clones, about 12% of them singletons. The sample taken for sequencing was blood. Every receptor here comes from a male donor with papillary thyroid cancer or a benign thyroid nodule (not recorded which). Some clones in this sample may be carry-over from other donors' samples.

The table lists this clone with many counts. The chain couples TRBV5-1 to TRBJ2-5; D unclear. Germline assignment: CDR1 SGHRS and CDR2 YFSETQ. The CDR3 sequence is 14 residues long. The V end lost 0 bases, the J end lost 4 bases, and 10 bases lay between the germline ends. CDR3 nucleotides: TGCGCCAGCAGCTTGGGAGGACCCAGAGAGACCCAGTACTTC. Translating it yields CASSLGGPRETQYF.

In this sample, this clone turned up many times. CDR3 region: CATSREGGSLAGNTIYF. Written as DNA, the CDR3 is TGTGCCACCAGCAGAGAGGGCGGATCTCTAGCTGGAAACACCATATATTTT. This chain connects TRBV15 to TRBJ1-3; D remains ambiguous. Trimming stripped 0 bases from V and 2 bases from J, with 14 bases between. CDR1 is LNHNV and CDR2 is YYDKDF in the germline V gene (reference sequence). The CDR3 is 17 amino acids. The full variable domain, with the rest looked up from reference TRBV15 and TRBJ1-3, is DAMVIQNPRYQVTQFGKPVTLSCSQTLNHNVMYWYQQKSSQAPKLLFHYYDKDFNNEADTPDNFQSRRPNTSFCFLDIRSPGLGDTAMYLCATSREGGSLAGNTIYFGEGSWLTVV.

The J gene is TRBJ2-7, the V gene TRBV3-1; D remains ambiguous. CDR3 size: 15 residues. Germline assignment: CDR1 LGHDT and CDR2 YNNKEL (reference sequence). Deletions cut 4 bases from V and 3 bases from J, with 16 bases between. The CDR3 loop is CASSLGPTVDYEQYF. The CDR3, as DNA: TGTGCCAGCAGCCTAGGGCCTACTGTGGACTACGAGCAGTACTTC.

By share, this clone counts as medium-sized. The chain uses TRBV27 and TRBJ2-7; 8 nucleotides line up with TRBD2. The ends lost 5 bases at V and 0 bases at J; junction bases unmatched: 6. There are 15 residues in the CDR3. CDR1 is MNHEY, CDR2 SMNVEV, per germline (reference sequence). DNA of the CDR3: TGTGCCAGCAGTGGTAGCGGGGCCTTCTCCTACGAGCAGTACTTC. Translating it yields CASSGSGAFSYEQYF.

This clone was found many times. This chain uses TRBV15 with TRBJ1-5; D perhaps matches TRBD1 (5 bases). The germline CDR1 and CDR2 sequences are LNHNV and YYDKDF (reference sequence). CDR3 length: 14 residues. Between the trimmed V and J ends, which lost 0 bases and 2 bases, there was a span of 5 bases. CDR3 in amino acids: CATSRDRGNQPQHF. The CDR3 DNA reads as TGTGCCACCAGCAGAGACAGGGGCAATCAGCCCCAGCATTTT.

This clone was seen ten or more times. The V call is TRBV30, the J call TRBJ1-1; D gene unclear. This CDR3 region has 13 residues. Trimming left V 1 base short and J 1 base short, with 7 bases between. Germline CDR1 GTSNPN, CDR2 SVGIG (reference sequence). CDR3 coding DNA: TGTGCCTGGAGTGGGTGGGAGAACACTGAAGCTTTCTTT. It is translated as CAWSGWENTEAFF.

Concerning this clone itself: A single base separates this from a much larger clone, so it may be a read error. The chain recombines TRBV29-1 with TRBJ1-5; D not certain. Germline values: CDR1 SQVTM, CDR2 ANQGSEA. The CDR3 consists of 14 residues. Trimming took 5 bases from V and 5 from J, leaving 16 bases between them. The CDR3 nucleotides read TGCAGCGTTAGGAGGGAGGGTTTAGATCAGCCCCAGCATTTT. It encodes CSVRREGLDQPQHF.

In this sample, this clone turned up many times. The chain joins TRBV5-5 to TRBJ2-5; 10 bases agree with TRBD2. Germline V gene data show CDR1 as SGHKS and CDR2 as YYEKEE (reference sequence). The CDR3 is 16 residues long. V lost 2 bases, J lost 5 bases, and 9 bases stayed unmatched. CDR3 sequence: CASSFSSGSEGETQYF. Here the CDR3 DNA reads TGTGCCAGCAGCTTCTCTAGCGGGAGTGAGGGGGAGACCCAGTACTTC.

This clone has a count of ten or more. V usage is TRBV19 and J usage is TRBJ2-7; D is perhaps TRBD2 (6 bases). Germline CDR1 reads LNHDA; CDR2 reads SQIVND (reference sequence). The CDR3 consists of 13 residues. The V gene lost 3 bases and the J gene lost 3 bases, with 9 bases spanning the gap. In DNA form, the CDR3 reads TGTGCCAGTAGTATGGGACTTCGCTACGAGCAGTACTTC. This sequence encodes CASSMGLRYEQYF.

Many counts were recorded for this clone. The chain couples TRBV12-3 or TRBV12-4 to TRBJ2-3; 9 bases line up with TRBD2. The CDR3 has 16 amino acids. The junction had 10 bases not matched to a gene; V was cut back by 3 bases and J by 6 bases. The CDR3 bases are TGTGCCAGCAGTTTCGAAGCGGGAGGTTCGAGGGATACGCAGTATTTT. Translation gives CASSFEAGGSRDTQYF.

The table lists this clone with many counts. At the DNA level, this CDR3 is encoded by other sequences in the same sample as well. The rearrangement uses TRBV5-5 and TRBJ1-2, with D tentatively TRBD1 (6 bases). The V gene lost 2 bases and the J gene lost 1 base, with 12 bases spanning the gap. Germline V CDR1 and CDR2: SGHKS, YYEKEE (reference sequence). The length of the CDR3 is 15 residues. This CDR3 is CASSFRDNDNYGYTF. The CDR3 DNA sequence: TGTGCCAGCAGCTTCCGGGACAACGATAACTATGGCTACACCTTC.

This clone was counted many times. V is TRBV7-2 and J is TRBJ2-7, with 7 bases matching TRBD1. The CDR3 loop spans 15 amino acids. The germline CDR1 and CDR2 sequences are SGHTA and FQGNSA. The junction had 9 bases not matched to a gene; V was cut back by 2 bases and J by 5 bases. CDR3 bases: TGTGCCAGCAGCTTACAGGTGTCACAGGGGCACGAGCAGTACTTC. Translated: CASSLQVSQGHEQYF.

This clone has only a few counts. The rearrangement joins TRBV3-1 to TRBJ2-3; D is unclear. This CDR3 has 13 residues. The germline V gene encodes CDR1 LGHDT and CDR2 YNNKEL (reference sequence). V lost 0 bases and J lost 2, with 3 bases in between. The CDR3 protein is CASSQDHTDTQYF. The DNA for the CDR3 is TGTGCCAGCAGCCAAGATCACACAGATACGCAGTATTTT.

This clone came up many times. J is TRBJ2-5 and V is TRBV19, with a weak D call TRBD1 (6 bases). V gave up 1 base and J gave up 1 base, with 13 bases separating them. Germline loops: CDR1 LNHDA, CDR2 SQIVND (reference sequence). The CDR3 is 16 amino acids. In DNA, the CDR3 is TGTGCCAGTAGTATAGCTTCAGGGGCGACCCAAGAGACCCAGTACTTC. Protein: CASSIASGATQETQYF.

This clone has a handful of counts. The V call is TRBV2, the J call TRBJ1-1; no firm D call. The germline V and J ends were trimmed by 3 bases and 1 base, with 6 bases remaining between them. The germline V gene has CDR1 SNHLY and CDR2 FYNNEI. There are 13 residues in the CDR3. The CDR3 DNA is TGTGCCAGCAGTGAGGGCAGGAACACTGAAGCTTTCTTT. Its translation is CASSEGRNTEAFF.

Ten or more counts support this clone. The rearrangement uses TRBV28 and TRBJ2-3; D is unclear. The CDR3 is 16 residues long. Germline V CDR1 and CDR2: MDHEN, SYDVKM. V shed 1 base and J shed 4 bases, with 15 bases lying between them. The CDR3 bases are TGTGCCAGCAGTTTATCGGGCTACCTGGGCCCAGATACGCAGTATTTT. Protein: CASSLSGYLGPDTQYF.

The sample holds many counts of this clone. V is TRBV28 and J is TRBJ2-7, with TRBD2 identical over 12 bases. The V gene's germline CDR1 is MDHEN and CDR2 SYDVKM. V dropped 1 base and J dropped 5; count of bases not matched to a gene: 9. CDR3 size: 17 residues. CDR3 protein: CASSLSPASGRANEQYF. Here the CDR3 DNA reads TGTGCCAGCAGTTTATCCCCCGCTAGCGGGAGGGCCAACGAGCAGTACTTC.

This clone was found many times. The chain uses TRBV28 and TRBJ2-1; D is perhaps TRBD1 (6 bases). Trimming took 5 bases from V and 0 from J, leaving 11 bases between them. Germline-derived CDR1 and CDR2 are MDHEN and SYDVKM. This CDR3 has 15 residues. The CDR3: CASSGVRGSYNEQFF. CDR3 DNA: TGTGCCAGCAGTGGGGTCAGGGGCTCCTACAATGAGCAGTTCTTC.

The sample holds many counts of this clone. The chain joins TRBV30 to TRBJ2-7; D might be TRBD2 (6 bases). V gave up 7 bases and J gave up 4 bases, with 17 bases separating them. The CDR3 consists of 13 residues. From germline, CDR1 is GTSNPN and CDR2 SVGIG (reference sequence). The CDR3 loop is CAYDRDSLYEQYF. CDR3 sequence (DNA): TGTGCCTACGATCGGGACTCATTATACGAGCAGTACTTC.

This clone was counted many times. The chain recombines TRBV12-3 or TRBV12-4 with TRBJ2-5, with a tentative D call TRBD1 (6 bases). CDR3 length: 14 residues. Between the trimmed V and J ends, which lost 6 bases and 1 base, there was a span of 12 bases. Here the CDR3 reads CASSPTGIQETQYF. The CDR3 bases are TGTGCCAGCAGCCCTACAGGGATCCAAGAGACCCAGTACTTC.